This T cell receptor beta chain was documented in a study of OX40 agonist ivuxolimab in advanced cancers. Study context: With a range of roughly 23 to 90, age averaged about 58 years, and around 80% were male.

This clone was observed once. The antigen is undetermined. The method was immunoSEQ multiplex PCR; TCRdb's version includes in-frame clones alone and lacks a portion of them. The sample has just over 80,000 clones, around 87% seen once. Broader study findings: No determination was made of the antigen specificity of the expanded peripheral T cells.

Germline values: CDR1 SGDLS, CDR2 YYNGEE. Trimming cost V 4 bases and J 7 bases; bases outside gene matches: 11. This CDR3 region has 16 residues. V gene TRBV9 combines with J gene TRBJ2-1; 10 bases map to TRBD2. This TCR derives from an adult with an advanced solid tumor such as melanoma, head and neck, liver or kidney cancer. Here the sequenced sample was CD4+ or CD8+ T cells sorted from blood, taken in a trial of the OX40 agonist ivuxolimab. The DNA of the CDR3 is TGTGCCAGCAGCACTCCTCTAGCGGGAGTTGGTAATGAGCAGTTCTTC. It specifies CASSTPLAGVGNEQFF.